A selection of T cell receptor beta chains follows, all from one sample in a study of T cells in Graves' hyperthyroidism and ophthalmopathy. From the multiplex PCR reads, TCRdb called clonotypes with MiXCR, one entry per CDR3 protein. The table records some 350,000 distinct CDR3 sequences, about a sixth of them present only once. The sample comprised blood. The source of these receptors is a woman aged 18 to 35 with Graves' hyperthyroidism that later progressed to Graves' ophthalmopathy. Both conserved end residues are part of each CDR3. A D gene is named only where the DNA matches it firmly.

NA,13,TRBJ1-5,TRBV24-1,CATSRDSNQPQHF
NA,13,TRBJ2-5,TRBV5-1,CASRSGGQETQYF
TRBD1,17,TRBJ1-4,TRBV11-2,CASSLVSLTTGNEKLFF
TRBD2,13,TRBJ2-3,TRBV27,CASNSGMRDTQYF
TRBD1,17,TRBJ1-5,TRBV6-2/TRBV6-3,CASSYASQGQRNQPQHF
TRBD2,16,TRBJ2-3,TRBV2,CASSQRTSGRADTQYF
TRBD1,14,TRBJ2-7,TRBV28,CASSLRDRIYEQYF
TRBD1,14,TRBJ1-5,TRBV20-1,CSAARDSVNQPQHF
NA,13,TRBJ2-1,TRBV2,CASNFGSWNEQFF
NA,15,TRBJ2-3,TRBV7-8,CASSLGTTTTDTQYF
NA,13,TRBJ2-7,TRBV4-2,CASSRDASYEQYF
NA,13,TRBJ1-5,TRBV6-2/TRBV6-3,CASRQTEYQPQHF
NA,12,TRBJ2-1,TRBV4-1,CASSQGSNEQFF
TRBD1,13,TRBJ2-5,TRBV6-2/TRBV6-3,CASNRGRSETQYF
TRBD2,16,TRBJ2-3,TRBV2,CASTPGGLAVTDTQYF
NA,13,TRBJ2-1,TRBV12-3/TRBV12-4,CASSPGREHEQFF
NA,13,TRBJ2-7,TRBV20-1,CSARGSGDYEQYF
NA,14,TRBJ1-2,TRBV29-1,CSVGVGLGGYGYTF
TRBD1,21,TRBJ1-2,TRBV15,CATSSHLLSLGQTQKYYGYTF
NA,14,TRBJ1-4,TRBV12-5,CASGLTGLGEKLFF
NA,15,TRBJ1-2,TRBV2,CASSAVSRVSYGYTF
NA,15,TRBJ1-1,TRBV18,CASSPDGSEGGEAFF
TRBD1,16,TRBJ1-3,TRBV4-3,CASSQDNRGPGNTIYF
NA,15,TRBJ1-4,TRBV6-5,CASSYKSGGAEKLFF
NA,12,TRBJ2-1,TRBV5-1,CASSLRGAEQFF
NA,14,TRBJ2-2,TRBV19,CASSILGAPGELFF
TRBD2,17,TRBJ2-5,TRBV3-1,CASSQEVLAGVDETQYF
NA,15,TRBJ2-1,TRBV20-1,CSAGQVPSSYNEQFF
TRBD2,15,TRBJ2-7,TRBV7-2,CASSPRGAGGGEQYF
NA,15,TRBJ1-4,TRBV7-2,CASSFFTEPNEKLFF
TRBD2,15,TRBJ2-7,TRBV28,CASSSRWTRAYEQYF
NA,15,TRBJ2-1,TRBV10-3,CAISGGTDQGNEQFF
NA,14,TRBJ2-7,TRBV6-5,CASSYGSGRVEQYF
TRBD2,14,TRBJ2-7,TRBV27,CASSLAGGFNEQYF
NA,16,TRBJ2-3,TRBV7-3,CASSLVAAPSTDTQYF
TRBD1,15,TRBJ2-1,TRBV10-3,CAISVQGAGQGEQFF
NA,15,TRBJ1-2,TRBV27,CASRKGGTRSYGYTF
TRBD2,15,TRBJ2-3,TRBV28,CASTSSGRWADTQYF
NA,12,TRBJ2-1,TRBV15,CATSRVGNEQFF
TRBD1,20,TRBJ1-6,TRBV6-5,CASSYSVVGTGSSYNSPLHF
NA,19,TRBJ1-5,TRBV6-2/TRBV6-3,CASSYSFFKSSTGNQPQHF
NA,18,TRBJ1-4,TRBV28,CASSPSPWLRSTNEKLFF
NA,16,TRBJ1-6,TRBV2,CASSWTESSYNSPLHF
TRBD1,15,TRBJ2-7,TRBV7-2,CASSLSTGAVYEQYF
TRBD2,16,TRBJ2-2,TRBV27,CASSGLGLAGPGELFF
NA,12,TRBJ1-6,TRBV20-1,CSARDRGSPLHF
NA,15,TRBJ2-5,TRBV19,CASSPAPLAPSTQYF
NA,15,TRBJ2-5,TRBV7-9,CASTRAVGGWETQYF
TRBD1,13,TRBJ1-1,TRBV29-1,CSVLRGRNTEAFF
NA,16,TRBJ2-7,TRBV6-1,CASSEAGDRNSYEQYF
TRBD2,17,TRBJ2-1,TRBV13,CASSLARLAGEEGEQFF
TRBD1,12,TRBJ1-2,TRBV2,CASRTGSYGYTF